This passage covers 6 T cell receptor beta chains from one sample sequenced in a study of blood T cells in healthy people across ages. PCR was performed a second time for about 6 to 11 cycles using a sample-barcoded 5' primer and a J-beta primer mix. TCRdb redid the calling of the 5' RACE reads with MiXCR, one entry per CDR3 protein. Counted here are hundreds of thousands of distinct CDR3 sequences, 20% to 25% occurring once; the ten biggest clones make up roughly 3.6%. The sequenced sample consisted of blood. Receptors were obtained from a man between 70 and 80 years old in good health.

This clonotype was counted between two and nine times. CDR3 sequence reads: CASSEGTYSGANVLTF. The DNA of the CDR3 is TGTGCCAGCAGTGAGGGCACATACTCTGGGGCCAACGTCCTGACTTTC. The chain joins TRBV6-1 to TRBJ2-6; D gene uncertain. CDR3 length: 16 residues. The germline gives CDR1 MNHNS, CDR2 SASEGT. V lost 3 bases to trimming and J lost 0 bases, with 9 bases between them.

The chain joins TRBV27 to TRBJ1-4; 7 bases are shared with TRBD1. Germline CDR1 is MNHEY and CDR2 is SMNVEV (reference sequence). The CDR3 consists of 14 residues. The V and J ends lost 5 bases and 8 bases, in that order; junction bases with no gene match: 8. CDR3 amino acids: CASSVRQGQEKLFF. The CDR3 DNA is TGTGCCAGCAGTGTAAGACAGGGACAAGAAAAACTGTTTTTT.

The rearrangement joins TRBV4-1 to TRBJ2-5; no clear D. This CDR3 is built from 15 residues. Germline assignment: CDR1 MGHRA and CDR2 YSYEKL. Trimming pared 4 bases from V and 1 base from J, leaving 13 bases between. DNA for the CDR3: TGCGCCAGCAGCCTTGGAATAACGGGCCAAGAGACCCAGTACTTC. Translation gives CASSLGITGQETQYF.

This clonotype was recorded a few times. The chain combines TRBV20-1 with TRBJ1-2; TRBD1 is a possible D gene (6 bases). The CDR3 totals 14 residues. The germline V gene encodes CDR1 DFQATT and CDR2 SNEGSKA (reference sequence). Trimming stripped 2 bases from V and 1 base from J, with 11 bases between. CDR3 in amino acids: CSARRRGDNYGYTF. CDR3 bases: TGCAGTGCTAGACGCAGGGGAGATAACTATGGCTACACCTTC.

This clonotype was counted between two and nine times. J is TRBJ2-7 and V is TRBV9, with 15 bases aligning to TRBD2. This CDR3 spans 18 amino acids. The germline V gene has CDR1 SGDLS and CDR2 YYNGEE. V lost 0 bases to trimming and J lost 3 bases; unmatched junction nucleotides: 7. The CDR3: CASSVAPGLAGGVYEQYF. The CDR3 nucleotides are TGTGCCAGCAGCGTAGCACCGGGACTAGCGGGAGGAGTCTACGAGCAGTACTTC.

This clonotype came up a few times. This chain uses TRBV6-5 with TRBJ1-1, with D possibly being TRBD1 (5 bases). The length of the CDR3 is 14 residues. Germline lookup yields CDR1 MNHEY and CDR2 SVGAGI. The germline V and J ends were trimmed by 7 bases and 1 base, with 13 bases remaining between them. CDR3 residues: CASTPGTPNTEAFF. The CDR3 DNA reads TGTGCCAGCACCCCCGGGACCCCGAACACTGAAGCTTTCTTT.